The 7 T cell receptor beta chains given below trace back to one sample, sequenced in a study of shared clonotypes between healthy human individuals. Using immunoSEQ multiplex PCR, the repertoire was profiled, and TCRdb retains in-frame clones only, with some absent. The table records over 1.5 million clones, around 98% of them present only once. The sequenced material came from naive CD4+ T cells sorted from blood. Subset noted: CD45RA+ positively selected. These TCRs come from a man younger than 40 in good health.

This chain joins TRBV30 and TRBJ1-5, with D maybe TRBD1 (5 bases). CDR1 and CDR2 (germline): GTSNPN, SVGIG (reference sequence). Trimming stripped 0 bases from V and 5 bases from J, with 14 bases between. The CDR3 length is 15 residues. The CDR3 region has the DNA TGTGCCTGGAGTGTACCTTGGGGGAGCCATCAGCCCCAGCATTTT. It translates to CAWSVPWGSHQPQHF.

This clone was detected once. V gene TRBV15 combines with J gene TRBJ2-5, with TRBD2 matching 9 bases. The CDR3 length is 16 residues. The V and J ends lost 5 bases and 7 bases, in that order; junction bases with no gene match: 14. CDR1 and CDR2 (germline): LNHNV, YYDKDF (reference sequence). CDR3 coding DNA: TGTGCCACCAGCCACAGAGGGACTAGCAGCCCGGGGACCCAGTACTTC. It yields the protein CATSHRGTSSPGTQYF.

This rearrangement joins TRBV6-6 to TRBJ2-7; 8 bases are shared with TRBD2. Germline CDR1 reads MNHNY; CDR2 reads SVGAGI (reference sequence). Trimming at V came to 4 bases and at J to 3 bases, leaving 8 bases not matched to a gene. The CDR3 extends over 15 amino acids. In nucleotides, the CDR3 is TGTGCCAGCAGTTTTTCAACTAGCGGAGGCTACGAGCAGTACTTC. Translating it yields CASSFSTSGGYEQYF.

The J gene is TRBJ2-7, the V gene TRBV5-8; maybe TRBD2 (6 bases). Germline V gene sequence: CDR1 SGHTS, CDR2 YDEGEE. Trimming stripped 6 bases from V and 7 bases from J, with 23 bases between. CDR3 length equals 15 residues. The CDR3 loop reads CASTDGGRRAGEQYF. CDR3 sequence (DNA): TGTGCCAGCACGGATGGAGGCCGGAGGGCCGGAGAGCAGTACTTC.

This rearrangement joins TRBV27 to TRBJ2-3; TRBD2 might be the D (6 bases). Germline CDR1 is MNHEY and CDR2 is SMNVEV (reference sequence). The CDR3 is 15 amino acids. Trimming shortened V by 3 bases and J by 0 bases, and 10 bases separated the two germline ends. In DNA, the CDR3 is TGTGCCAGCAGTTTGGGAACTAGCAGCACAGATACGCAGTATTTT. Translation gives CASSLGTSSTDTQYF.

This chain uses TRBV28 with TRBJ2-7; D not resolved. This CDR3 comprises 13 residues. Per germline, CDR1 MDHEN and CDR2 SYDVKM. With 4 bases removed from V and 0 bases from J, the gap between germline ends came to 7 bases. The CDR3 coding sequence is TGTGCCAGCAGTTACCCTAACTCCTACGAGCAGTACTTC. It yields the protein CASSYPNSYEQYF.

The chain uses TRBV19 and TRBJ2-7; 9 bases align to TRBD1. V was clipped by 5 bases and J by 3 bases; unmatched bases: 5. CDR3 size: 14 residues. The V gene's germline CDR1 is LNHDA and CDR2 SQIVND (reference sequence). CDR3 residues: CASSYLDRGYEQYF. CDR3 bases: TGTGCCAGTAGTTACTTGGACAGGGGCTACGAGCAGTACTTC.